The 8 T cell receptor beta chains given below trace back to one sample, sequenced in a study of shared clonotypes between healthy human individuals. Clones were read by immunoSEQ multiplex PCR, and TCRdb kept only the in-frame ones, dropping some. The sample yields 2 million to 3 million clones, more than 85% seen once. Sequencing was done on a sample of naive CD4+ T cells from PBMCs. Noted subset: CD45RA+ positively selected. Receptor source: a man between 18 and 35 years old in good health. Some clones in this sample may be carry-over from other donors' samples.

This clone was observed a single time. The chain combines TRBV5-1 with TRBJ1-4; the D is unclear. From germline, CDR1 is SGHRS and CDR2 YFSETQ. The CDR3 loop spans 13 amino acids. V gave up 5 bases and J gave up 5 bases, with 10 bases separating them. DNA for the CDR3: TGCGCCAGCAGGGAGGGAGGGAATGAAAAACTGTTTTTT. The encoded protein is CASREGGNEKLFF.

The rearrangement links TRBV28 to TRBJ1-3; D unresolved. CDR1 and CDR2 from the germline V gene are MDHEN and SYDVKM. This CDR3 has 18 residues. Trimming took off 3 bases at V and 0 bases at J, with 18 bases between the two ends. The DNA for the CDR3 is TGTGCCAGCAGTTTCCCCCGGGGATTCCGTTCCTCTGGAAACACCATATATTTT. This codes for CASSFPRGFRSSGNTIYF.

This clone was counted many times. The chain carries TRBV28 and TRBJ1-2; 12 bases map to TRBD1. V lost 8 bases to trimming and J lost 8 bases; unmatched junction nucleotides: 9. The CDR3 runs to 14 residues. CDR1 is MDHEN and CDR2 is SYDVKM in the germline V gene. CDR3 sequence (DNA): TGTGCCAGCTACGGGACAGGGGGCGGTAGGGGCTACACCTTC. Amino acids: CASYGTGGGRGYTF.

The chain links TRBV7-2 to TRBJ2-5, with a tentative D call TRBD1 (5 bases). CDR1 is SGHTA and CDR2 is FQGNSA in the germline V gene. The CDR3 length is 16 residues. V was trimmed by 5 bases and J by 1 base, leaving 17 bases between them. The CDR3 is CASSPNQRQLQETQYF. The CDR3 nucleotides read TGTGCCAGCAGCCCCAACCAGAGACAGCTCCAAGAGACCCAGTACTTC.

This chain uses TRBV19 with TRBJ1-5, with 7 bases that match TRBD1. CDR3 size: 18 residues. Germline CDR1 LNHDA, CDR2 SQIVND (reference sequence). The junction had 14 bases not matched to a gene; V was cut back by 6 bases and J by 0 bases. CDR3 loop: CASSWTGARRFSNQPQHF. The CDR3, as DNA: TGTGCCAGTAGCTGGACAGGCGCCAGGAGGTTTAGCAATCAGCCCCAGCATTTT.

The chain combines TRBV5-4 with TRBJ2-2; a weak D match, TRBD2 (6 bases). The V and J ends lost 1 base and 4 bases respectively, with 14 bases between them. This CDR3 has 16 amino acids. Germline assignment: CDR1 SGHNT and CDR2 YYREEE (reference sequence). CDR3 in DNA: TGTGCCAGCAGCTTGAGCAGTCTAGCGCTCACCGGGGAGCTGTTTTTT. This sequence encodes CASSLSSLALTGELFF.

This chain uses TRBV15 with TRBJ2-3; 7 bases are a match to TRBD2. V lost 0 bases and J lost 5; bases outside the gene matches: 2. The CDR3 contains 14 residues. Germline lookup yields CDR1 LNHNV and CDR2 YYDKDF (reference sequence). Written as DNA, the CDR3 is TGTGCCACCAGCAGAGATCGGGGGGTAGATACGCAGTATTTT. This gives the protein CATSRDRGVDTQYF.

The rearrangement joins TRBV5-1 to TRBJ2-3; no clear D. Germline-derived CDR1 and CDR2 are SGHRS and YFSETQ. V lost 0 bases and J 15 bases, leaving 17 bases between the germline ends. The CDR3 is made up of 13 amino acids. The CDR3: CASSLARGSRRYF. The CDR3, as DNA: TGCGCCAGCAGCTTGGCCCGAGGCTCCCGCCGCTATTTT.